The 4 T cell receptor beta chains given below trace back to one sample, sequenced in a study of molecular identifiers for immune sequencing clone quantification. TCRdb ran MiXCR on the PCR reads and lists one entry per CDR3 protein. The repertoire consists of 250,000 to 400,000 distinct CDR3 sequences, with about a fifth occurring once and the leading ten covering under 0.95%. Specimen: naive CD8+ T cells from blood, with Jurkat cell RNA spiked in. Described subset: FACS-sorted CD8+CD4-CCR7+CD45RA+ naive T cells. The origin of the receptors is a human donor in good health. Some libraries in this study had Jurkat cell RNA spiked in.

This clonotype was observed a few times. V and J are TRBV30 and TRBJ2-2; a possible D gene is TRBD1 (6 bases). This CDR3 has 15 residues. V lost 2 bases, J lost 4 bases, and 14 bases lay in between. The germline gives CDR1 GTSNPN, CDR2 SVGIG (reference sequence). The CDR3 spells CAWSPTGTSTGELFF. CDR3 bases: TGTGCCTGGAGTCCCACCGGGACATCCACCGGGGAGCTGTTTTTT.

This clonotype has only one observation. This may come from a read error, since a much larger clone is one base off. The chain links TRBV13 to TRBJ2-2; D may be TRBD1 or TRBD2 (5 bases each). CDR1 is PRHDT and CDR2 is FYEKMQ in the germline V gene (reference sequence). This CDR3 is 15 amino acids long. DNA of the CDR3: TGTGCCAGCAGCTCCCTTGGCAGGGTCCCCGGGGAGCTGCTTTTT. It specifies CASSSLGRVPGELLF.

A few counts support this clonotype. The CDR3 spells CASSFTMGGLYEQYF. Here the CDR3 DNA reads TGTGCCAGCAGTTTCACGATGGGAGGGCTTTACGAGCAGTACTTC. The chain joins TRBV27 to TRBJ2-7; 7 bases are a match to TRBD2. The CDR3 is made up of 15 amino acids. J gave up 4 bases and V 3 bases, and 9 bases lay outside the gene matches. Germline V gives CDR1 MNHEY, CDR2 SMNVEV (reference sequence).

In its sample, this clonotype was seen a few times. The chain links TRBV4-1 to TRBJ2-3, with TRBD2 matching over 7 bases. Germline CDR1 MGHRA, CDR2 YSYEKL. The V segment lost 1 base and the J segment 2 bases; nucleotides outside the gene matches: 9. This CDR3 comprises 17 residues. In DNA, the CDR3 is TGCGCCAGCAGCCAAGGGGCTAGCGGATGGGCCACAGATACGCAGTATTTT. The encoded protein is CASSQGASGWATDTQYF.